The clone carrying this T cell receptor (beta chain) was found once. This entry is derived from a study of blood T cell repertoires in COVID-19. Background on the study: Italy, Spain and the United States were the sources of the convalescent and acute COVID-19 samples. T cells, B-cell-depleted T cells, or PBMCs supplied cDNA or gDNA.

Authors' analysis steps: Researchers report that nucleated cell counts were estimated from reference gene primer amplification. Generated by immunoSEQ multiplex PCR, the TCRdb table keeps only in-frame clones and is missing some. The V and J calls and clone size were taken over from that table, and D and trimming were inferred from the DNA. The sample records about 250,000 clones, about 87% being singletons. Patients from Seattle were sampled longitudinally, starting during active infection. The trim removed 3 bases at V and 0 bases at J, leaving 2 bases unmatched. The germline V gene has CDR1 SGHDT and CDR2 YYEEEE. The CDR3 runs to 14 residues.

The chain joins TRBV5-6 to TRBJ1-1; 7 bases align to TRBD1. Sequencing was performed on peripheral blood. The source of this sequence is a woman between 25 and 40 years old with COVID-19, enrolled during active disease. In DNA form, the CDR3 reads TGTGCCAGCAGCTCGACAGGGTTGAACACTGAAGCTTTCTTT. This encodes CASSSTGLNTEAFF.